The rows below give T cell receptor beta chains drawn from one sample of a study of T cell clonotyping in hematopoietic cell transplantation. Profiling relied on immunoSEQ multiplex PCR, and the TCRdb table lists in-frame clones only, not all of them. The data show about 6,800 clones, with about 86% seen just once and 3.6% held by the top ten. The input for sequencing was peripheral blood mononuclear cells, taken before stem cell transplant. These receptors were obtained from a man aged 25-45 years with acute myeloid leukemia. Some clones in this sample may be carry-over from other donors' samples. CDR3s include the opening cysteine and the closing phenylalanine or tryptophan. The D gene is left open where the match is weak. Only part of the rows carry a size: once, few, many, or a class if the clone is expanded.

D	V	size	J	DNA	CDR3
NA	TRBV11-2	NA	TRBJ2-7	TGTGCCAGCAGCTTAGAATCGGGGTCCTACGAGCAGTACTTC	CASSLESGSYEQYF
NA	TRBV27	NA	TRBJ1-1	TGTGCCAGCAGTTTATCGAAGTCGGGAGGGAACACTGAAGCTTTCTTT	CASSLSKSGGNTEAFF
NA	TRBV6-5	few	TRBJ1-1	TGTGCCAGCAGTTATGGAAATGAAGCTTTCTTT	CASSYGNEAFF
TRBD2	TRBV6-1	NA	TRBJ2-3	TGTGCCAGCGAACTAGCGGATAGCACAGATACGCAGTATTTT	CASELADSTDTQYF
TRBD1	TRBV7-9	once	TRBJ1-1	TGTGCCAGCAGCTTAGAGACAGGGGGAGCTTTCTTT	CASSLETGGAFF
NA	TRBV7-3	NA	TRBJ2-3	TGTGCCAGCAGCTGGGGAAACTACTCCACAGATACGCAGTATTTT	CASSWGNYSTDTQYF
TRBD1	TRBV27	NA	TRBJ1-2	TGTGCCAGTCAGCCGCGGACAGGGGGTAGTGGCTACACCTTC	CASQPRTGGSGYTF
TRBD1	TRBV9	NA	TRBJ2-6	TGTGCCAGCAGCGTAGAGGGACAGGTGATCCTCTCTGGGGCCAACGTCCTGACTTTC	CASSVEGQVILSGANVLTF
NA	TRBV10-2	NA	TRBJ1-4	TGCGCCAGCAGTGTGCGGGAAAGAAGTGAAAAACTGTTTTTT	CASSVRERSEKLFF
NA	TRBV28	NA	TRBJ1-6	TGTGCCAGCAGTTTAGTAGGGACACCCCTCCACTTT	CASSLVGTPLHF
TRBD2	TRBV27	NA	TRBJ2-7	TGTGCCAGCAATCCCTCGGGGGGGAGGCGCTACGAGCAGTACTTC	CASNPSGGRRYEQYF
NA	TRBV27	NA	TRBJ2-1	TGTGCCAGCAGTTTATCGGATTGGAAAAATGAGCAGTTCTTC	CASSLSDWKNEQFF
NA	TRBV4-1	NA	TRBJ2-7	TGCGCCAGCAGCCAAGGGTTCCTTAGGGTTGGGGGCGAGCAGTACTTC	CASSQGFLRVGGEQYF
NA	TRBV28	NA	TRBJ1-5	TGTGCCAGCAGTTGGATTAGCAATCAGCCCCAGCATTTT	CASSWISNQPQHF
TRBD1	TRBV6-1	NA	TRBJ2-3	TGTGCCAGCAGTGGAAGGGACAGGGGAACAGATACGCAGTATTTT	CASSGRDRGTDTQYF
NA	TRBV2	NA	TRBJ2-3	TGTGCCAGCAGTCAACAGGGTATGAGCACAGATACGCAGTATTTT	CASSQQGMSTDTQYF
TRBD2	TRBV7-2	NA	TRBJ2-3	TGTGCCAGCAGTTTAGCGGGAGCGCTCACAGATACGCAGTATTTT	CASSLAGALTDTQYF
TRBD1	TRBV30	NA	TRBJ1-5	TGTGCCTGGAGTGAGGGGGCGCGTAGTCAGCCCCAGCATTTT	CAWSEGARSQPQHF
NA	TRBV28	NA	TRBJ1-2	TGTGCCAGCCGACAGGTCCTCTATGGCTACACCTTC	CASRQVLYGYTF
TRBD2	TRBV27	NA	TRBJ2-2	TGTGCCAGCAGTTTCCCGGGGGGGTCCGGGGAGCTGTTTTTT	CASSFPGGSGELFF
TRBD2	TRBV29-1	NA	TRBJ2-7	TGCAGCGTTGTAGGGACTAGTCTGTTCGAGCAGTACTTC	CSVVGTSLFEQYF
TRBD1	TRBV5-6	NA	TRBJ1-1	TGTGCCAGCAGCTTGGACAGGGGGAACACTGAAGCTTTCTTT	CASSLDRGNTEAFF
TRBD1	TRBV11-2	NA	TRBJ1-4	TGTGCCAGCAGCCACAACAGGGGGCGGAATAATGAAAAACTGTTTTTT	CASSHNRGRNNEKLFF
TRBD1	TRBV10-2	NA	TRBJ1-6	TGCGCCAGCAGCTCCGGGACAGGGGCGGATAATTCACCCCTCCACTTT	CASSSGTGADNSPLHF
NA	TRBV6-6	NA	TRBJ2-6	TGTGCCAGCACCCCGGAGGGGACTGGGGCCAACGTCCTGACTTTC	CASTPEGTGANVLTF
TRBD2	TRBV28	few	TRBJ2-3	TGTGCCAGCAGTTTGGGACTAGCGGGAAGAGATACGCAGTATTTT	CASSLGLAGRDTQYF
NA	TRBV5-1	NA	TRBJ2-7	TGCGCCAGCAGCCAAGACACTAATACCTACGAGCAGTACTTC	CASSQDTNTYEQYF
TRBD1	TRBV19	once	TRBJ1-2	TGTGCCAGTAGTATACCGTCGGACAGGGCGGCGGGCTACACCTTC	CASSIPSDRAAGYTF
NA	TRBV9	once	TRBJ2-6	TGTGCCAGTGGACACGCTTCTGGGGCCAACGTCCTGACTTTC	CASGHASGANVLTF
NA	TRBV28	NA	TRBJ1-2	TGTGCCAGCAGTCCATCCCCAGACATCTATGGCTACACCTTC	CASSPSPDIYGYTF
NA	TRBV5-1	NA	TRBJ2-3	TGCGCCAGCATCCGGGACGCAGCCGGGGTAGATACGCAGTATTTT	CASIRDAAGVDTQYF
NA	TRBV28	NA	TRBJ1-1	TGTGCCAGCTTGGGGCTGGGGGCAACGGAAGCTTTCTTT	CASLGLGATEAFF
NA	TRBV4-3	NA	TRBJ2-7	TGCGCCAGCAGCCAAGTAGCGGCAGGGGGTTACGAGCAGTACTTC	CASSQVAAGGYEQYF
TRBD2	TRBV27	NA	TRBJ2-7	TGTGCCAGCTCCCGGGTTAGCGGGAAGCGGCAGTACTTC	CASSRVSGKRQYF
NA	TRBV28	NA	TRBJ1-1	TGTGCCAGCAGTGGGGGGCCCAGGGCGGAAGCTTTCTTT	CASSGGPRAEAFF
TRBD1	TRBV7-9	NA	TRBJ1-5	TGTGCCAGCAGCTTAGCGAGGGACAGGGGAAATCAGCCCCAGCATTTT	CASSLARDRGNQPQHF
NA	TRBV15	NA	TRBJ2-3	TGTGCCACCAGCAGAGATCTGTCAGGGGCAGCAGATACGCAGTATTTT	CATSRDLSGAADTQYF
NA	TRBV11-2	NA	TRBJ2-3	TGTGCCAGCAGCCCCGGAGGGTTGGATACGCAGTATTTT	CASSPGGLDTQYF
TRBD1	TRBV29-1	NA	TRBJ1-4	TGCAGCGTTGAGGGGACAGGGGATAATGAAAAACTGTTTTTT	CSVEGTGDNEKLFF
NA	TRBV30	once	TRBJ1-3	TGTGCCTGGAAAATGACCACCTCTGGAAACACCATATATTTT	CAWKMTTSGNTIYF
TRBD1	TRBV7-7	NA	TRBJ2-7	TGTGCTAGGGGGCCCCCGCTACAGGCCTACGAGCAGTACTTC	CARGPPLQAYEQYF
NA	TRBV28	NA	TRBJ1-1	TGTGCCAGCAGTTTATTGACAGTTCAAACTGAAGCTTTCTTT	CASSLLTVQTEAFF
TRBD2	TRBV27	NA	TRBJ2-1	TGTGCCAGCAGTTCCCCTGGGCTAGCGGGCTACAATGAGCAGTTCTTC	CASSSPGLAGYNEQFF
NA	TRBV29-1	NA	TRBJ1-2	TGCAGCGTTGAATTCCTCAAAGGGGGGGCCGAGGGCTACACCTTC	CSVEFLKGGAEGYTF
TRBD2	TRBV19	NA	TRBJ2-1	TGTGCCAGTAGTATTCGATGGTCTAGCGGGAACAATGAGCAGTTCTTC	CASSIRWSSGNNEQFF
NA	TRBV10-2	NA	TRBJ2-3	TGCGCCAGCAGTGAGTCGCATTACCCCACAGATACGCAGTATTTT	CASSESHYPTDTQYF
NA	TRBV19	NA	TRBJ1-2	TGTGCCAGTAGCATTACGCCAGGGGCTGGCTACACCTTC	CASSITPGAGYTF